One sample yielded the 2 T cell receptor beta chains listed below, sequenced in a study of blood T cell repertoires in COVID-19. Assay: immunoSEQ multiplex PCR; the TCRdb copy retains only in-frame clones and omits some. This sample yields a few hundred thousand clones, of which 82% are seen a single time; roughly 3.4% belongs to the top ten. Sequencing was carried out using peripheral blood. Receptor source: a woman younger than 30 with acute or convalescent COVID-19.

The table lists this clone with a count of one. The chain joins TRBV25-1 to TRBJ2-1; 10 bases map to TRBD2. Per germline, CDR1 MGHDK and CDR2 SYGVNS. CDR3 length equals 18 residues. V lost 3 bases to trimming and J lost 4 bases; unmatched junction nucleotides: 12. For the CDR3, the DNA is TGTGCCAGCAGTGAGCCTAGCGGGAGCCACCGAGAGTACAATGAGCAGTTCTTC. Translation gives CASSEPSGSHREYNEQFF.

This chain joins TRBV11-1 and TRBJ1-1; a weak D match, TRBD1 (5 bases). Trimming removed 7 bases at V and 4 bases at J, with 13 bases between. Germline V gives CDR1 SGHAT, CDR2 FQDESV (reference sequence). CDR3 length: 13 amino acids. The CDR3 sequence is CASTRWGGTEAFF. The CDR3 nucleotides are TGTGCCAGCACCCGTTGGGGGGGCACTGAAGCTTTCTTT.